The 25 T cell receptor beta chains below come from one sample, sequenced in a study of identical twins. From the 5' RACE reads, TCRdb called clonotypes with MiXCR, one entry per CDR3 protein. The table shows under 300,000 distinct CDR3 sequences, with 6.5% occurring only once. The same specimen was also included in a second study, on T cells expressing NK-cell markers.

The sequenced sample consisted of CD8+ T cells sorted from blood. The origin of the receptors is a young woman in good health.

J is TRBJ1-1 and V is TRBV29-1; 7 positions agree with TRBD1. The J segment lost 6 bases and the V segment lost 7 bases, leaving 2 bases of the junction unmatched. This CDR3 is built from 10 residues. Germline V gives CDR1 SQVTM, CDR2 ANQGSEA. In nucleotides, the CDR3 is TGCAGCGGAGGACAGGCTGAAGCTTTCTTT. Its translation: CSGGQAEAFF.

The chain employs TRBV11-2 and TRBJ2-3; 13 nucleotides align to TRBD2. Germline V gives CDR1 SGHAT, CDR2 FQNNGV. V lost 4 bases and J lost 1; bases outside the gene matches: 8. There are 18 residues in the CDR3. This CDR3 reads CASSYTGTSGMGTDTQYF. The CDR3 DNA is TGTGCCAGCAGCTACACCGGGACTAGCGGGATGGGCACAGATACGCAGTATTTT.

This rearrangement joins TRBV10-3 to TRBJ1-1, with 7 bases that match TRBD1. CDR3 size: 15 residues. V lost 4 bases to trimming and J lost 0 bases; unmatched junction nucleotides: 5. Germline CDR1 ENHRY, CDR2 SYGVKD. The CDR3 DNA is TGTGCCATCAGTGGGAGGGACAGAGTGAACACTGAAGCTTTCTTT. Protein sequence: CAISGRDRVNTEAFF.

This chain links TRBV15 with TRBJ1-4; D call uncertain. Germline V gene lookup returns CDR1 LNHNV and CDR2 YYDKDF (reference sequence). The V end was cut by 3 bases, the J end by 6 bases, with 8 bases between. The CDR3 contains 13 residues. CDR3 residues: CATSRAGDEKLFF. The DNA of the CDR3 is TGTGCCACCAGCAGGGCGGGAGATGAAAAACTGTTTTTT.

CDR3 region: CASSAPGQGAYGYTF. DNA for the CDR3: TGTGCCAGCAGCGCTCCGGGACAGGGGGCCTATGGCTACACCTTC. V and J are TRBV11-1 and TRBJ1-2; 12 bases match TRBD1. From germline, CDR1 is SGHAT and CDR2 FQDESV (reference sequence). V was clipped by 5 bases and J by 4 bases; unmatched bases: 5. This CDR3 is 15 amino acids long. The variable domain in full, with the rest retrieved from reference TRBV11-1 and TRBJ1-2, is EAEVAQSPRYKITEKSQAVAFWCDPISGHATLYWYRQILGQGPELLVQFQDESVVDDSQLPKDRFSAERLKGVDSTLKIQPAELGDSAMYLCASSAPGQGAYGYTFGSGTRLTVV.

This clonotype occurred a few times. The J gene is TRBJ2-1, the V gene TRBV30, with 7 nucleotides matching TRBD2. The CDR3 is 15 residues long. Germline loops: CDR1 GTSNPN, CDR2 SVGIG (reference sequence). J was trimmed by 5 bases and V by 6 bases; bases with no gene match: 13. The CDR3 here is CACPSPGGRHNEQFF. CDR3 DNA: TGTGCCTGTCCTTCCCCGGGAGGTCGACACAATGAGCAGTTCTTC.

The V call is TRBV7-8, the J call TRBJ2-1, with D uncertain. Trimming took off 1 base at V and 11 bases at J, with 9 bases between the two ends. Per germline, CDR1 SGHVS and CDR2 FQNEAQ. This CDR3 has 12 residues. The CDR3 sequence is CASSLGAQKQFF. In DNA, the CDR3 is TGTGCCAGCAGCTTAGGGGCACAGAAGCAGTTCTTC.

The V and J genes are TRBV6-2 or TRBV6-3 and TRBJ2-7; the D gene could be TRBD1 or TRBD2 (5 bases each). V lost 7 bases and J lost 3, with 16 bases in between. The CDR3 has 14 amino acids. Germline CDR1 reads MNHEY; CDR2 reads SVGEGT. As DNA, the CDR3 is TGTGCCAGCATCCCCGAAGGGACCGGCTACGAGCAGTACTTC. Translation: CASIPEGTGYEQYF.

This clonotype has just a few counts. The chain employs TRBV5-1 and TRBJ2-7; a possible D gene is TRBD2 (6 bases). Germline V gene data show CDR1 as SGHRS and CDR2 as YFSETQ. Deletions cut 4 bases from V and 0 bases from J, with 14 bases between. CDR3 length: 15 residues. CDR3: CASSPGVGSSYEQYF. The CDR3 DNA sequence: TGCGCCAGCAGCCCGGGAGTGGGAAGCTCCTACGAGCAGTACTTC.

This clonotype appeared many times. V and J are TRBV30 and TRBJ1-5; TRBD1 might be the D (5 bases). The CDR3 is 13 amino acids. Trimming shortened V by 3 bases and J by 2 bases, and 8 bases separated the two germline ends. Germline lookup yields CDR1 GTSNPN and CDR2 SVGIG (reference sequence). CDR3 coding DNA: TGTGCCTGGAGGGGGGATGGCAATCAGCCCCAGCATTTT. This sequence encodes CAWRGDGNQPQHF.

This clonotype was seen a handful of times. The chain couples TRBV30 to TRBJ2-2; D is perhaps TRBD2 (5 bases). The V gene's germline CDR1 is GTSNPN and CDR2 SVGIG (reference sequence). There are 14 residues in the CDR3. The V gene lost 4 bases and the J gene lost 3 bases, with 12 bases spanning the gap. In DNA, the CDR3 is TGTGCCTGGACCGAGGGCGCGGACACCGGGGAGCTGTTTTTT. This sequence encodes CAWTEGADTGELFF.

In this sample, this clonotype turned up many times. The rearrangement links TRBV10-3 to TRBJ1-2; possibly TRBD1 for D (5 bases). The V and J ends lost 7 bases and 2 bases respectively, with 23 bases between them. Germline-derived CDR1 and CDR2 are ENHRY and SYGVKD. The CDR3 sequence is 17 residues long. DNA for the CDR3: TGTGCCATCACCACCACGCCTGGGGGGGAGGCCAACTATGGCTACACCTTC. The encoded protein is CAITTTPGGEANYGYTF.

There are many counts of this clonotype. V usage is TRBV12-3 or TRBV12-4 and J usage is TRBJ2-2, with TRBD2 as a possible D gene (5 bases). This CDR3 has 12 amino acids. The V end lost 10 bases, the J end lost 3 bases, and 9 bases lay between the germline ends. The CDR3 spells CAIERDTGELFF. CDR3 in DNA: TGTGCCATTGAGAGGGACACCGGGGAGCTGTTTTTT.

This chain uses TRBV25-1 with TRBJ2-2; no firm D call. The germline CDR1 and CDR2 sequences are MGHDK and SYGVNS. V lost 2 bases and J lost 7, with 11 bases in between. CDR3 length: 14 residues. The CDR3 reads CASSETAADGELFF. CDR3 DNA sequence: TGTGCCAGCAGTGAAACGGCAGCTGACGGGGAGCTGTTTTTT. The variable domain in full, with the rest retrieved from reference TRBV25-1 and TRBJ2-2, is EADIYQTPRYLVIGTGKKITLECSQTMGHDKMYWYQQDPGMELHLIHYSYGVNSTEKGDLSSESTVSRIRTEHFPLTLESARPSHTSQYLCASSETAADGELFFGEGSRLTVL.

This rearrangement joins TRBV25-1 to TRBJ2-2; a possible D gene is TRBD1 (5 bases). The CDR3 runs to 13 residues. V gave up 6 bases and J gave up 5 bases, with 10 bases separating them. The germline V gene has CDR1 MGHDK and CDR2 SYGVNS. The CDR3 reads CASRGRGTGELFF. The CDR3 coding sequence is TGTGCCAGCAGGGGGCGTGGGACCGGGGAGCTGTTTTTT.

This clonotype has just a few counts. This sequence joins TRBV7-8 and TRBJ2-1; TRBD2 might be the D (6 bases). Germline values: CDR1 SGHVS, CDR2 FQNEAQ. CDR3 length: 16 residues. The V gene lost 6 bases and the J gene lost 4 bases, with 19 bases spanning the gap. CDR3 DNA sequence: TGTGCCAGCAGTTTTGGGCGGGGCGCGACGTACAATGAGCAGTTCTTC. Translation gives CASSFGRGATYNEQFF.

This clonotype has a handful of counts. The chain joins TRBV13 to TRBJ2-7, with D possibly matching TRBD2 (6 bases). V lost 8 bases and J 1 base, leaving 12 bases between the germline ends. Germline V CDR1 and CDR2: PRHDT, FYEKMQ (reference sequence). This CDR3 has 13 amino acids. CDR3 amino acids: CASAQGLSYEQYF. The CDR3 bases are TGTGCCAGCGCCCAGGGACTTTCCTACGAGCAGTACTTC.

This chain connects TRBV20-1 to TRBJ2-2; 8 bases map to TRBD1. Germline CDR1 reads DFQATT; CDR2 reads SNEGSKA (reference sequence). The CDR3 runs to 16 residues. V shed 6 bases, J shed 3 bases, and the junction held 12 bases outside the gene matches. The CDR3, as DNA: TGCAGTGCGTACAGACAGGGGTTGGAGGACACCGGGGAGCTGTTTTTT. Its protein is CSAYRQGLEDTGELFF.

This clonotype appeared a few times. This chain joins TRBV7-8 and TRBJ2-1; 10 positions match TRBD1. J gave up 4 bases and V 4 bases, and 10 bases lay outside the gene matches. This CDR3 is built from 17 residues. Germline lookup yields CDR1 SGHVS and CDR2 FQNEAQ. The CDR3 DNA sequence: TGTGCCAGCAGCTCAGGGACCGGGACAGGGGAATACAATGAGCAGTTCTTC. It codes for CASSSGTGTGEYNEQFF. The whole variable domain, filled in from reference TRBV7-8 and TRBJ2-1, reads GAGVSQSPRYKVAKRGQDVALRCDPISGHVSLFWYQQALGQGPEFLTYFQNEAQLDKSGLPSDRFFAERPEGSVSTLKIQRTQQEDSAVYLCASSSGTGTGEYNEQFFGPGTRLTVL.

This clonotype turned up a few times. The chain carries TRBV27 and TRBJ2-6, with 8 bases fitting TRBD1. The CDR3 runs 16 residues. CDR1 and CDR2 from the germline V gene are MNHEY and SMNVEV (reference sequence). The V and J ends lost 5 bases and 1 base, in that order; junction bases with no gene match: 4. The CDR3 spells CASSTHRGSGANVLTF. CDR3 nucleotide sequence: TGTGCCAGCAGTACGCACAGGGGGTCTGGGGCCAACGTCCTGACTTTC.

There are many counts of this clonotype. CDR3 DNA: TGTGCCAGCAGGGCGGCGGTGGGGGGGCCTTACAATGAGCAGTTCTTC. Residues: CASRAAVGGPYNEQFF. The chain combines TRBV2 with TRBJ2-1, with D possibly being TRBD2 (7 bases). Germline-derived CDR1 and CDR2 are SNHLY and FYNNEI. The CDR3 extends over 16 amino acids. V was pared by 6 bases and J by 4 bases, with 19 bases between.

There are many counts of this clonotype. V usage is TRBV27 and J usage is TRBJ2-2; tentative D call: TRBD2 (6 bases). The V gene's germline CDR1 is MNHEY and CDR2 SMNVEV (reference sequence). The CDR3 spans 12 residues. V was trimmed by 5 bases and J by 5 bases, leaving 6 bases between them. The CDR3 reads CASSGGTGELFF. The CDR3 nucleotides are TGTGCCAGCAGTGGGGGGACCGGGGAGCTGTTTTTT.

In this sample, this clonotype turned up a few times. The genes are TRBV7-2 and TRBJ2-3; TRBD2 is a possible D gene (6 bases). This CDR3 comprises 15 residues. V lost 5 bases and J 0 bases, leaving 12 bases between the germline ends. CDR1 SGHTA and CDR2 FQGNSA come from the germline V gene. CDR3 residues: CASSVGGTSTDTQYF. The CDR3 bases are TGTGCCAGCAGCGTGGGGGGAACTAGCACAGATACGCAGTATTTT.

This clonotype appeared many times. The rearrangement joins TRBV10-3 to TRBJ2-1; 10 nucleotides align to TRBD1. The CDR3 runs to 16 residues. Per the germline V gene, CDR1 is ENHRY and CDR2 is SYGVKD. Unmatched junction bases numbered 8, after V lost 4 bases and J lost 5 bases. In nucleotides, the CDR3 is TGTGCCATCAGTGGGGGGGACAGGGGTCACAACAATGAGCAGTTCTTC. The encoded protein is CAISGGDRGHNNEQFF.

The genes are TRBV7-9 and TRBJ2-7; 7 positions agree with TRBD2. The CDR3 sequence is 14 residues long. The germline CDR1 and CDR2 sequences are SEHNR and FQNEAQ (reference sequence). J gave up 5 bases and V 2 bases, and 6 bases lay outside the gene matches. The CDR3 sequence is CASSLNWGGDEQYF. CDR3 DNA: TGTGCCAGCAGCTTAAATTGGGGAGGGGACGAGCAGTACTTC.